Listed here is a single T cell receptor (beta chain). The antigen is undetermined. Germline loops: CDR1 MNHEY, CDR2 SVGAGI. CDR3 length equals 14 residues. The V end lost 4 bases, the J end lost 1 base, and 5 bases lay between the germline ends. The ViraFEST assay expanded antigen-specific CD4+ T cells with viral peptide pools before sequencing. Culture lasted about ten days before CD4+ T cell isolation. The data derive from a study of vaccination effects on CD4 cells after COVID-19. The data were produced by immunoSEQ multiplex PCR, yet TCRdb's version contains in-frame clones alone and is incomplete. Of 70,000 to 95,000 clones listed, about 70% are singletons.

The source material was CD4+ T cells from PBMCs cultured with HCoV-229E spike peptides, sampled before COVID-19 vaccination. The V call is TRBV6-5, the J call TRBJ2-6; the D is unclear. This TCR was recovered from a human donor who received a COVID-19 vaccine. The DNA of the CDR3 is TGTGCCAGCAGTTCGATATCTGGGGCCAACGTCCTGACTTTC. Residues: CASSSISGANVLTF.